This is a list of T cell receptor beta chains from one sample in a study of cytomegalovirus exposure and HLA in healthy donors. Clones were sequenced by immunoSEQ multiplex PCR, and TCRdb holds only the in-frame ones, with some missing. The sample includes more than 150,000 clones, around 80% of them seen just once. The sample was PBMCs. The receptors come from a woman younger than 45 in good health and CMV-seronegative. The conserved cysteine and the conserved F or W are not part of the CDR3 here.

V | CDR3
TRBV7-7 | ASRITYCPGNSPLH
TRBV5-1 | ASSRGLFNEQY
TRBV4-2 | ASSQVTSSSSYEQY
TRBV4-1 | ASSPRLAGGYEQY
TRBV9 | ASSEGTVSYEQY
TRBV6-1 | ASSDRDYGYT
TRBV21-1 | ASTHRDRYSNYGYT
TRBV5-1 | ASSENTGTGEDEQY
TRBV7-2 | ASSHGGTLGNTEAF
TRBV5-6 | ASSLAGGAREKLF
TRBV4-2 | ASSQSVNYGYT
TRBV12-5 | ASGPPGLAGGLYEQY
TRBV6-5 | ASSYSIASFYEQY